This note documents a single T cell receptor beta chain sequence. Its antigen is unidentified. These data belong to a study of cytomegalovirus exposure and HLA in healthy donors. The overall study: Later analysis reported that the 110 or so validation repertoires shared the platform of the roughly 710 first-cohort repertoires. Study-wide findings and caveats: Most TCR sequences proved rare, with some public TCRs found in many donors. A list of 150 or so TCR beta chains associated with cytomegalovirus was given.

The CDR3 extends over 15 amino acids. Germline CDR1 is MGHRA and CDR2 is YSYEKL. Trimming shortened V by 0 bases and J by 5 bases, and 13 bases separated the two germline ends. The study drew the donors from its approximately 120-subject validation cohort, separate from the approximately 700-subject first cohort. Using immunoSEQ multiplex PCR, the repertoire was profiled, and TCRdb retains in-frame clones only, with some absent. The sample gives about 280,000 clones, 88% of which show up once; 0.92% is in the top ten. The V call is TRBV4-1, the J call TRBJ1-1, with D tentatively TRBD1 (6 bases). The specimen was PBMCs. The origin of this receptor is a woman aged 18-30 years in good health and CMV-seronegative. The CDR3 nucleotides read TGCGCCAGCAGCCAAGAACCAGGGGTTCGGACTGAAGCTTTCTTT. It encodes CASSQEPGVRTEAFF.